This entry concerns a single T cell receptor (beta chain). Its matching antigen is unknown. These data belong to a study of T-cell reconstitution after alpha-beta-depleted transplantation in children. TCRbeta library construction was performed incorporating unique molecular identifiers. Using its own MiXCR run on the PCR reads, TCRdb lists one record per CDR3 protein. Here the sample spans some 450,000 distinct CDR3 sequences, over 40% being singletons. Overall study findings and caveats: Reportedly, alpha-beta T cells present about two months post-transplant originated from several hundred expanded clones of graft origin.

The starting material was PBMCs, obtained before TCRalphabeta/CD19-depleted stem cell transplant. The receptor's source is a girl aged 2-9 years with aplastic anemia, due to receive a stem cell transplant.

CDR3 protein: CASSLLRGARNEQFF. CDR3 coding DNA: TGTGCCAGCAGTTTATTACGAGGGGCTCGGAATGAGCAGTTCTTC. This chain connects TRBV27 to TRBJ2-1; D may match TRBD1 or TRBD2 (5 bases each). This CDR3 region has 15 residues. Trimming shortened V by 1 base and J by 7 bases, and 14 bases separated the two germline ends. CDR1 MNHEY and CDR2 SMNVEV come from the germline V gene (reference sequence).